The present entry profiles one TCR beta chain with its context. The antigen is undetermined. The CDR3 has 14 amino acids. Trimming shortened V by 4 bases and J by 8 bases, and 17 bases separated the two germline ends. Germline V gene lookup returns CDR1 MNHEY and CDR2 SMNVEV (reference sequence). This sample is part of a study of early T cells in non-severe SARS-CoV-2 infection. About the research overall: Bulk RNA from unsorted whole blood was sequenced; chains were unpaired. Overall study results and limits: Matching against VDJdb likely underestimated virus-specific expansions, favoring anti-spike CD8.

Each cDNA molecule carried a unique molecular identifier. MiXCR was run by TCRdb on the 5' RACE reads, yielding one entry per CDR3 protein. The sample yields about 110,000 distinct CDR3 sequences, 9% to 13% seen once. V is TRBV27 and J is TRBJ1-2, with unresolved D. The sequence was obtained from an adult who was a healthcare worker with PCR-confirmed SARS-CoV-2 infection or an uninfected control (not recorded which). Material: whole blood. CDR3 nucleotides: TGTGCCAGCAGTTCTTCTCCCCACGGAGCCGGCTACACCTTC. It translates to CASSSSPHGAGYTF.